This T cell receptor beta chain is drawn from a study of Graves' ophthalmopathy and Graves' hyperthyroidism. Germline V CDR1 and CDR2: ENHRY, SYGVKD. The CDR3 sequence is 13 residues long. After removal of 10 bases from V and 2 bases from J, the junction contained 7 bases not matched to a gene. Amplifying from RNA transcripts, the study obtained TCR beta CDR3 regions. Second-round multiplex PCR came after first-round RT-PCR with HTBI primers. A single record per CDR3 protein comes from TCRdb applying MiXCR to the multiplex PCR reads. The sample contains hundreds of thousands of distinct CDR3 sequences, over 40% of which appear only once. Ophthalmopathy donors showed moderate-to-severe activity, CAS ≥3, NOSPECS ≥4 and a duration under 3 months.

V is TRBV10-3 and J is TRBJ1-2; 7 nucleotides line up with TRBD1. The sequence came from an adult man with Graves' ophthalmopathy. Sequenced: peripheral blood. CDR3 nucleotides: TGTGCCAGCAACACAGGGGTCAACTATGGCTACACCTTC. Its translation: CASNTGVNYGYTF.